This TCR beta chain derives from a study of blood T cell repertoires in COVID-19. Libraries were prepared by immunoSEQ multiplex PCR; TCRdb keeps only in-frame clonotypes and omits some of them. The sample has some 210,000 clones; roughly 90% are singletons. Germline assignment: CDR1 SEHNR and CDR2 FQNEAQ (reference sequence). The CDR3 extends over 14 amino acids. V was pared by 0 bases and J by 4 bases, with 9 bases between. In assigning cohorts, the study relied on participant-reported clinical history. The rearrangement uses TRBV7-9 and TRBJ1-1; D remains unclear. The clonotype comes from a man aged 18 to 29 with acute COVID-19. The sample was PBMCs or T cells enriched from blood (not recorded which). The DNA of the CDR3 is TGTGCCAGCAGCTTAGCGAGGGTGATCACTGAAGCTTTCTTT. Its protein is CASSLARVITEAFF.